The rows below give T cell receptor beta chains drawn from one sample of a study of blood T cell repertoires in COVID-19. Some clones are missing from TCRdb's copy, which holds only in-frame ones; the method was immunoSEQ multiplex PCR. The table has about 150,000 clones, roughly 78% seen once; the top ten hold 1.5% to 2%. The material sequenced was peripheral blood. The source is an elderly man with acute or convalescent COVID-19. CDR3s include the opening cysteine and the closing phenylalanine or tryptophan. D genes are given only for firm matches. Not every row has a clone size; where given, it reads once, few, many or a size class.

CDR3 length: 14; clone size: .; J gene: TRBJ1-1; D gene: .; V gene: TRBV2; CDR3 protein: CASSENRDGTEAFF; CDR3 DNA: TGTGCCAGCAGTGAAAACAGGGATGGCACTGAAGCTTTCTTT
CDR3 length: 15; clone size: .; J gene: TRBJ2-1; D gene: .; V gene: TRBV9; CDR3 protein: CASGTGMDPYNEQFF; CDR3 DNA: TGTGCCAGCGGAACAGGGATGGACCCCTACAATGAGCAGTTCTTC
CDR3 length: 15; clone size: .; J gene: TRBJ2-1; D gene: .; V gene: TRBV5-4; CDR3 protein: CASSLEIGGPGEQFF; CDR3 DNA: TGTGCCAGCAGCTTGGAAATCGGGGGGCCAGGTGAGCAGTTCTTC
CDR3 length: 14; clone size: .; J gene: TRBJ1-2; D gene: .; V gene: TRBV24-1; CDR3 protein: CATSDLAPGGGYTF; CDR3 DNA: TGTGCCACCAGTGATTTGGCTCCTGGAGGGGGCTACACCTTC
CDR3 length: 14; clone size: .; J gene: TRBJ1-1; D gene: .; V gene: TRBV19; CDR3 protein: CASSTDTLNTEAFF; CDR3 DNA: TGTGCCAGTAGTACCGACACTCTAAACACTGAAGCTTTCTTT
CDR3 length: 14; clone size: .; J gene: TRBJ2-3; D gene: TRBD1; V gene: TRBV6-5; CDR3 protein: CASRRDRGTDTQYF; CDR3 DNA: TGTGCCAGCAGGAGGGACAGGGGAACAGATACGCAGTATTTT
CDR3 length: 14; clone size: .; J gene: TRBJ2-4; D gene: .; V gene: TRBV7-9; CDR3 protein: CASSRITGINIQYF; CDR3 DNA: TGTGCCAGCAGCCGTATCACAGGCATAAACATTCAGTACTTC
CDR3 length: 13; clone size: .; J gene: TRBJ1-5; D gene: .; V gene: TRBV21-1; CDR3 protein: CATPSGGYQPQHF; CDR3 DNA: TGTGCCACCCCATCCGGGGGTTACCAGCCCCAGCATTTT
CDR3 length: 14; clone size: once; J gene: TRBJ2-5; D gene: .; V gene: TRBV10-1; CDR3 protein: CASSVGTSGGAQYF; CDR3 DNA: TGCGCCAGCAGTGTGGGGACGTCTGGAGGGGCCCAGTACTTC
CDR3 length: 15; clone size: .; J gene: TRBJ2-3; D gene: .; V gene: TRBV19; CDR3 protein: CASTTSWASTDTQYF; CDR3 DNA: TGTGCCAGTACGACCTCCTGGGCCAGCACAGATACGCAGTATTTT
CDR3 length: 14; clone size: few; J gene: TRBJ1-2; D gene: TRBD1; V gene: TRBV5-1; CDR3 protein: CASSLDRGIHGYTF; CDR3 DNA: TGCGCCAGCAGCTTGGACAGGGGGATTCACGGCTACACCTTC
CDR3 length: 13; clone size: few; J gene: TRBJ2-6; D gene: .; V gene: TRBV30; CDR3 protein: CAWTLSGANVLTF; CDR3 DNA: TGTGCCTGGACCCTATCTGGGGCCAACGTCCTGACTTTC
CDR3 length: 15; clone size: .; J gene: TRBJ1-6; D gene: TRBD1; V gene: TRBV2; CDR3 protein: CASSELGQGISPLHF; CDR3 DNA: TGTGCCAGCAGTGAACTGGGACAGGGAATTTCACCCCTCCACTTT
CDR3 length: 15; clone size: .; J gene: TRBJ2-5; D gene: TRBD1; V gene: TRBV6-4; CDR3 protein: CASSDDRVVDETQYF; CDR3 DNA: TGTGCCAGCAGTGACGACAGGGTCGTCGACGAGACCCAGTACTTC
CDR3 length: 14; clone size: few; J gene: TRBJ1-2; D gene: .; V gene: TRBV7-9; CDR3 protein: CASSLGEGWYGYTF; CDR3 DNA: TGTGCCAGCAGCTTAGGAGAGGGTTGGTATGGCTACACCTTC
CDR3 length: 16; clone size: .; J gene: TRBJ2-2; D gene: TRBD1; V gene: TRBV5-6; CDR3 protein: CASSFTGTANTGELFF; CDR3 DNA: TGTGCCAGCAGCTTTACCGGGACAGCTAACACCGGGGAGCTGTTTTTT
CDR3 length: 16; clone size: .; J gene: TRBJ1-2; D gene: .; V gene: TRBV12-5; CDR3 protein: CASSPGTGRTNYGYTF; CDR3 DNA: TGTGCTAGCTCCCCTGGAACAGGGCGAACTAACTATGGCTACACCTTC